This T cell receptor beta chain was profiled in a study of T-cell reconstitution after alpha-beta-depleted transplantation in children. Study-wide points: Reported findings indicate that, about two months after transplant, alpha-beta T cells came from several hundred expanded clones, which were derived from non-depleted graft cells. Newly generated T cells supplied most T-cell counts and diversity one year post-transplant. Surviving recipient T cells and thymic progenitors underlay high day-60 TCRbeta diversity in some patients.

This clonotype turned up a few times. The antigen remains unidentified. A library of TCRbeta sequences, prepared with unique molecular identifiers, was generated. Using its own MiXCR run on the PCR reads, TCRdb lists one record per CDR3 protein. The sample records 200,000 to 250,000 distinct CDR3 sequences, approximately 10% being singletons. V lost 7 bases and J 0 bases, leaving 3 bases between the germline ends. Germline loops: CDR1 MNHNY, CDR2 SVGAGI (reference sequence). The CDR3 totals 12 residues. The origin of this receptor is a child in the first two years of life with acute myeloid leukemia, due to receive a stem cell transplant. The chain has TRBV6-6 and TRBJ2-2; D gene unclear. The sequenced sample was PBMCs, obtained before TCRalphabeta/CD19-depleted stem cell transplant. CDR3 protein: CASTSNTGELFF. CDR3 coding DNA: TGTGCCAGCACTTCGAACACCGGGGAGCTGTTTTTT.